This T cell receptor beta chain was sequenced in a study of shared clonotypes between healthy human individuals. Every subset's genomic DNA went evenly onto several immunoSEQ plates. Sequencing was performed with immunoSEQ multiplex PCR; in TCRdb, only in-frame clones are kept and a portion is missing. The sample contains around 2.1 million clones, approximately 96% of which appear only once. The CDR3 runs 14 residues. The germline V and J ends were trimmed by 0 bases and 8 bases, with 16 bases remaining between them. Germline V CDR1 and CDR2: GTSNPN, SVGIG (reference sequence). The sequenced sample consisted of naive CD4+ T cells sorted from blood. Regarding subset: CD45RA+ positively selected. The J gene is TRBJ1-1, the V gene TRBV30; TRBD1 might be the D (5 bases). This sequence was found in a man younger than 30 in good health. Here the CDR3 reads CAWSVQLGGTEAFF. CDR3 DNA sequence: TGTGCCTGGAGTGTACAGTTGGGCGGGACCGAAGCTTTCTTT.